This T cell receptor beta chain was documented in a study of blood T cell repertoires in COVID-19. Study at large: Italy, Spain and the United States were the sources of the convalescent and acute COVID-19 samples. In each case, the material was cDNA or gDNA derived from T cells, B-cell-depleted T cells, or PBMCs.

Clinical history reported by participants formed the basis on which cohorts were assigned. Clones were read by immunoSEQ multiplex PCR, and TCRdb kept only the in-frame ones, dropping some. Among a few hundred thousand clones listed, approximately 88% were seen once. Germline CDR1 and CDR2: SNHLY and FYNNEI. The CDR3 has 12 amino acids. With 11 bases removed from V and 11 bases from J, the gap between germline ends came to 21 bases. The sequencing sample was made of PBMCs or T cells enriched from blood (not recorded which). V and J are TRBV2 and TRBJ1-1, with TRBD1 as a possible D gene (6 bases). This TCR was sampled from a woman between 18 and 30 years old who had recovered from COVID-19. This chain's CDR3 is CACRGADPGAFF. In nucleotides, the CDR3 is TGTGCCTGCCGGGGGGCCGACCCCGGGGCTTTCTTT.